The rows below give T cell receptor beta chains drawn from one sample of a study of blood T cell repertoires in COVID-19. Assay: immunoSEQ multiplex PCR; the TCRdb copy retains only in-frame clones and omits some. The profile shows 150,000 to 200,000 clones, 79% of them singletons. Sample: peripheral blood. The receptors originated from a man in his fifties or sixties with active or convalescent COVID-19. The CDR3 runs from the conserved cysteine through the conserved F or W. Fields, in order: D gene, J gene, V gene, clone size, CDR3 protein, CDR3 DNA. The D gene is left open where the match is weak. Size tells how often a clone was seen (once, few, many) or the class of an expanded clone, and some rows leave it out.

d_gene: TRBD2
j_gene: TRBJ2-1
v_gene: TRBV4-3
abundance: .
CDR3aa: CASSQRWGTQLAGAHNEQFF
CDR3nt: TGCGCCAGCAGCCAACGGTGGGGTACCCAACTAGCGGGCGCCCACAATGAGCAGTTCTTC

d_gene: .
j_gene: TRBJ2-7
v_gene: TRBV4-2
abundance: .
CDR3aa: CASSQEESGDYEQYF
CDR3nt: TGTGCCAGCAGCCAAGAGGAATCGGGGGACTACGAGCAGTACTTC

d_gene: TRBD1
j_gene: TRBJ1-1
v_gene: TRBV28
abundance: .
CDR3aa: CASSLIRTGVTVGAFF
CDR3nt: TGTGCCAGCAGTTTAATCAGGACAGGGGTGACGGTAGGAGCTTTCTTT

d_gene: TRBD2
j_gene: TRBJ2-3
v_gene: TRBV7-3
abundance: .
CDR3aa: CASRETSGTDTQYF
CDR3nt: TGTGCCAGCAGAGAAACTAGCGGTACAGATACGCAGTATTTT

d_gene: .
j_gene: TRBJ2-4
v_gene: TRBV5-1
abundance: .
CDR3aa: CASSLAYLGGGENIQYF
CDR3nt: TGCGCCAGCAGCTTGGCCTACCTGGGGGGAGGCGAAAACATTCAGTACTTC

d_gene: .
j_gene: TRBJ1-4
v_gene: TRBV6-5
abundance: .
CDR3aa: CASSLGTLDEKLFF
CDR3nt: TGTGCCAGCAGCCTCGGGACACTCGATGAAAAACTGTTTTTT

d_gene: .
j_gene: TRBJ2-1
v_gene: TRBV14
abundance: .
CDR3aa: CASSGTNRYNEQFF
CDR3nt: TGTGCCAGCAGCGGGACAAATAGATACAATGAGCAGTTCTTC

d_gene: TRBD2
j_gene: TRBJ2-5
v_gene: TRBV5-1
abundance: .
CDR3aa: CASSSGTVETQYF
CDR3nt: TGCGCCAGCAGCAGCGGGACTGTTGAGACCCAGTACTTC

d_gene: .
j_gene: TRBJ2-3
v_gene: TRBV7-2
abundance: .
CDR3aa: CASSASILYPQYF
CDR3nt: TGTGCCAGCAGCGCTAGCATCCTTTATCCGCAGTATTTT

d_gene: .
j_gene: TRBJ1-3
v_gene: TRBV9
abundance: .
CDR3aa: CASSVRQAASGNTIYF
CDR3nt: TGTGCCAGCAGCGTCCGCCAGGCCGCCTCTGGAAACACCATATATTTT

d_gene: TRBD2
j_gene: TRBJ2-5
v_gene: TRBV9
abundance: few
CDR3aa: CASSVGIAGEGETQYF
CDR3nt: TGTGCCAGCAGCGTAGGAATTGCGGGAGAGGGGGAGACCCAGTACTTC

d_gene: .
j_gene: TRBJ1-4
v_gene: TRBV7-2
abundance: .
CDR3aa: CASSLSTATNEKLFF
CDR3nt: TGTGCCAGCAGCTTATCGACAGCAACTAATGAAAAACTGTTTTTT

d_gene: TRBD2
j_gene: TRBJ2-1
v_gene: TRBV28
abundance: .
CDR3aa: CASRTSGYEQFF
CDR3nt: TGTGCCAGCAGGACTAGCGGGTATGAGCAGTTCTTC

d_gene: TRBD2
j_gene: TRBJ2-2
v_gene: TRBV10-3
abundance: .
CDR3aa: CAISVTGTSGANTGELFF
CDR3nt: TGTGCCATCAGTGTTACCGGGACTAGCGGGGCGAACACCGGGGAGCTGTTTTTT

d_gene: .
j_gene: TRBJ1-2
v_gene: TRBV5-6
abundance: .
CDR3aa: CASSPAGGFGGYTF
CDR3nt: TGTGCCAGCAGTCCGGCGGGGGGTTTTGGTGGCTACACCTTC

d_gene: .
j_gene: TRBJ1-6
v_gene: TRBV4-1
abundance: .
CDR3aa: CASSPHDPRVRDSPLHF
CDR3nt: TGCGCCAGCAGCCCTCACGACCCCAGGGTACGTGATTCACCCCTCCACTTT

d_gene: .
j_gene: TRBJ2-7
v_gene: TRBV12-3/TRBV12-4
abundance: .
CDR3aa: CASRAATKQYF
CDR3nt: TGTGCCAGCAGGGCGGCGACTAAGCAGTACTTC

d_gene: .
j_gene: TRBJ1-4
v_gene: TRBV28
abundance: .
CDR3aa: CASTLQSFNEKLFF
CDR3nt: TGTGCCAGCACTTTACAGTCCTTTAATGAAAAACTGTTTTTT

d_gene: TRBD2
j_gene: TRBJ2-5
v_gene: TRBV9
abundance: .
CDR3aa: CASSVGTGGGETQYF
CDR3nt: TGTGCCAGCAGCGTAGGGACGGGAGGGGGAGAGACCCAGTACTTC

d_gene: TRBD1
j_gene: TRBJ2-2
v_gene: TRBV29-1
abundance: .
CDR3aa: CSVVGTGSIGELFF
CDR3nt: TGCAGCGTCGTTGGGACAGGGAGTATCGGGGAGCTGTTTTTT

d_gene: TRBD2
j_gene: TRBJ2-7
v_gene: TRBV28
abundance: .
CDR3aa: CASTDPFWEGGNYEQYF
CDR3nt: TGTGCCAGCACCGACCCCTTTTGGGAGGGCGGGAACTACGAGCAGTACTTC

d_gene: TRBD2
j_gene: TRBJ2-2
v_gene: TRBV7-9
abundance: once
CDR3aa: CASGQAGVSGELFF
CDR3nt: TGTGCCAGCGGTCAAGCGGGAGTAAGCGGGGAGCTGTTTTTT

d_gene: .
j_gene: TRBJ1-6
v_gene: TRBV28
abundance: .
CDR3aa: CASCRSRGSVPLHF
CDR3nt: TGTGCCAGCTGCCGAAGCAGGGGATCCGTTCCCCTCCACTTT

d_gene: .
j_gene: TRBJ2-7
v_gene: TRBV7-9
abundance: .
CDR3aa: CASSLARGYYEQYF
CDR3nt: TGTGCCAGCAGCTTAGCCAGGGGCTACTACGAGCAGTACTTC

d_gene: .
j_gene: TRBJ2-1
v_gene: TRBV27
abundance: .
CDR3aa: CASSLGRTGPYNEQFF
CDR3nt: TGTGCCAGCAGTTTAGGACGAACAGGCCCCTACAATGAGCAGTTCTTC

d_gene: .
j_gene: TRBJ2-2
v_gene: TRBV24-1
abundance: .
CDR3aa: CATSEEGGKVGELFF
CDR3nt: TGTGCCACCAGTGAAGAGGGAGGCAAGGTCGGGGAGCTGTTTTTT

d_gene: .
j_gene: TRBJ1-5
v_gene: TRBV7-8
abundance: .
CDR3aa: CASSQGGNQPQHF
CDR3nt: TGTGCCAGCAGCCAGGGAGGGAATCAGCCCCAGCATTTT

d_gene: TRBD1
j_gene: TRBJ2-1
v_gene: TRBV24-1
abundance: .
CDR3aa: CAAIRDRGMNEQFF
CDR3nt: TGTGCCGCCATCCGGGACAGGGGTATGAATGAGCAGTTCTTC

d_gene: .
j_gene: TRBJ2-3
v_gene: TRBV3-1/TRBV3-2
abundance: .
CDR3aa: CASTFLTGGTDTQYF
CDR3nt: TGTGCCAGCACCTTCCTGACAGGAGGAACAGATACGCAGTATTTT

d_gene: .
j_gene: TRBJ2-5
v_gene: TRBV18
abundance: .
CDR3aa: CASSPGNSPAETQYF
CDR3nt: TGTGCCAGCTCACCAGGAAACAGTCCGGCCGAGACCCAGTACTTC

d_gene: .
j_gene: TRBJ1-4
v_gene: TRBV18
abundance: .
CDR3aa: CASSSLDLEKLFF
CDR3nt: TGTGCCAGCTCATCGTTAGATCTGGAAAAACTGTTTTTT

d_gene: TRBD1
j_gene: TRBJ2-5
v_gene: TRBV11-1
abundance: .
CDR3aa: CASSRGDREYETQYF
CDR3nt: TGTGCCAGCAGTCGGGGGGACAGGGAGTACGAGACCCAGTACTTC

d_gene: .
j_gene: TRBJ2-5
v_gene: TRBV27
abundance: few
CDR3aa: CASSAPGQGGETQYF
CDR3nt: TGTGCCAGCAGTGCCCCCGGGCAGGGGGGAGAGACCCAGTACTTC

d_gene: .
j_gene: TRBJ2-7
v_gene: TRBV28
abundance: .
CDR3aa: CASSRSLGRDNF
CDR3nt: TGTGCCAGCAGCCGTAGTTTAGGGCGGGATAACTTC

d_gene: .
j_gene: TRBJ1-4
v_gene: TRBV30
abundance: .
CDR3aa: CAWSREGIGEKLFF
CDR3nt: TGTGCCTGGTCCCGGGAGGGAATCGGAGAAAAACTGTTTTTT

d_gene: .
j_gene: TRBJ2-7
v_gene: TRBV7-8
abundance: .
CDR3aa: CASSTLATGSGEQYF
CDR3nt: TGTGCCAGCAGCACTCTTGCGACGGGTTCTGGGGAGCAGTACTTC

d_gene: .
j_gene: TRBJ1-5
v_gene: TRBV21-1
abundance: .
CDR3aa: CASSKAQAYNQPQHF
CDR3nt: TGTGCCAGCAGCAAAGCCCAGGCTTACAATCAGCCCCAGCATTTT

d_gene: .
j_gene: TRBJ2-2
v_gene: TRBV19
abundance: .
CDR3aa: CASSIPTGANTGELFF
CDR3nt: TGTGCCAGTAGTATCCCGACAGGCGCGAACACCGGGGAGCTGTTTTTT

d_gene: .
j_gene: TRBJ2-5
v_gene: TRBV29-1
abundance: .
CDR3aa: CSEIQGQETQYF
CDR3nt: TGCAGCGAGATACAGGGACAAGAGACCCAGTACTTC

d_gene: .
j_gene: TRBJ1-4
v_gene: TRBV18
abundance: .
CDR3aa: CASSLLNSRSNEKLFF
CDR3nt: TGTGCCAGCTCCCTTTTAAATTCACGGTCTAATGAAAAACTGTTTTTT

d_gene: TRBD1
j_gene: TRBJ2-2
v_gene: TRBV5-4
abundance: .
CDR3aa: CASSQGQLDTGELFF
CDR3nt: TGTGCCAGCAGCCAGGGACAGCTAGACACCGGGGAGCTGTTTTTT

d_gene: .
j_gene: TRBJ2-3
v_gene: TRBV27
abundance: .
CDR3aa: CASRVRGTDTQYF
CDR3nt: TGTGCCAGCAGGGTTCGAGGCACAGATACGCAGTATTTT

d_gene: .
j_gene: TRBJ2-1
v_gene: TRBV5-5
abundance: few
CDR3aa: CASSPQYNEQFF
CDR3nt: TGTGCCAGCAGCCCACAATACAATGAGCAGTTCTTC

d_gene: .
j_gene: TRBJ2-2
v_gene: TRBV9
abundance: .
CDR3aa: CASSVGNLNSGELFF
CDR3nt: TGTGCCAGCAGCGTAGGTAATCTTAATTCCGGGGAGCTGTTTTTT

d_gene: .
j_gene: TRBJ1-4
v_gene: TRBV7-8
abundance: few
CDR3aa: CASSLGHSLGEKLFF
CDR3nt: TGTGCCAGCAGCTTAGGACATAGTCTCGGTGAAAAACTGTTTTTT

d_gene: .
j_gene: TRBJ2-3
v_gene: TRBV20-1
abundance: .
CDR3aa: CSASRAGSTDTQYF
CDR3nt: TGCAGTGCTAGTAGGGCGGGGAGCACAGATACGCAGTATTTT

d_gene: TRBD1
j_gene: TRBJ2-7
v_gene: TRBV5-1
abundance: .
CDR3aa: CASSRDSPYEQYF
CDR3nt: TGCGCCAGCAGCCGGGACAGCCCCTACGAGCAGTACTTC

d_gene: TRBD1
j_gene: TRBJ2-7
v_gene: TRBV11-1
abundance: .
CDR3aa: CASSSPTGDPYEQYF
CDR3nt: TGTGCCAGCAGCTCGCCGACAGGGGATCCCTACGAGCAGTACTTC

d_gene: TRBD2
j_gene: TRBJ2-5
v_gene: TRBV15
abundance: once
CDR3aa: CATSGTGGETQYF
CDR3nt: TGTGCCACCAGCGGAACGGGAGGCGAGACCCAGTACTTC

d_gene: .
j_gene: TRBJ1-5
v_gene: TRBV2
abundance: .
CDR3aa: CASSVEGVLSAQPQHF
CDR3nt: TGTGCCAGCAGTGTGGAAGGGGTGCTATCCGCTCAGCCCCAGCATTTT

d_gene: .
j_gene: TRBJ1-1
v_gene: TRBV19
abundance: .
CDR3aa: CASTQTGEDEAFF
CDR3nt: TGTGCCAGTACCCAGACCGGGGAAGATGAAGCTTTCTTT

d_gene: .
j_gene: TRBJ2-7
v_gene: TRBV9
abundance: few
CDR3aa: CSGIYEQYF
CDR3nt: TGTTCAGGGATCTACGAGCAGTACTTC

d_gene: .
j_gene: TRBJ1-3
v_gene: TRBV11-2
abundance: once
CDR3aa: CASSPPRRPSSGNTIYF
CDR3nt: TGTGCCAGCAGTCCCCCGAGGAGACCGAGCTCTGGAAACACCATATATTTT

d_gene: .
j_gene: TRBJ1-1
v_gene: TRBV20-1
abundance: .
CDR3aa: CSARGNSEAFF
CDR3nt: TGCAGTGCCCGAGGGAATTCTGAAGCTTTCTTT

d_gene: .
j_gene: TRBJ1-6
v_gene: TRBV4-2
abundance: .
CDR3aa: CASSQGQQAPDAPLHF
CDR3nt: TGTGCCAGCAGCCAAGGCCAACAGGCACCCGACGCACCCCTCCACTTT

d_gene: .
j_gene: TRBJ1-6
v_gene: TRBV2
abundance: .
CDR3aa: CASSEGAVSSLHF
CDR3nt: TGTGCCAGCAGTGAAGGGGCAGTGTCATCCCTCCACTTT

d_gene: .
j_gene: TRBJ2-5
v_gene: TRBV15
abundance: .
CDR3aa: CATSRDTGTQYF
CDR3nt: TGTGCCACCAGCAGAGATACGGGGACCCAGTACTTC

d_gene: .
j_gene: TRBJ1-1
v_gene: TRBV11-2
abundance: .
CDR3aa: CASSPSRDPNTEAFF
CDR3nt: TGTGCCAGCAGCCCAAGCAGGGATCCGAACACTGAAGCTTTCTTT

d_gene: TRBD2
j_gene: TRBJ2-1
v_gene: TRBV9
abundance: .
CDR3aa: CASSVVAGGDNEQFF
CDR3nt: TGTGCCAGCAGCGTAGTAGCGGGAGGCGACAATGAGCAGTTCTTC

d_gene: TRBD2
j_gene: TRBJ2-1
v_gene: TRBV10-2
abundance: .
CDR3aa: CASSETSGRALNEQFF
CDR3nt: TGCGCCAGCAGTGAGACTAGCGGGAGGGCTCTTAATGAGCAGTTCTTC